The clone carrying this TCR beta chain appeared many times. Its antigen is undetermined. This sample is part of a study of glioma-infiltrating T cells. Overall study context: Target coverage was 4.5- to 10-fold for roughly one million blood T cells.

TCR alpha and beta CDR3 regions were amplified from RNA using iRepertoire nested multiplex PCR. One-step reverse transcription and amplification started from around 100-400 ng of tissue mRNA or PBMC total RNA. MiXCR was run by TCRdb on the multiplex PCR reads, yielding one entry per CDR3 protein. The data contain more than 300,000 distinct CDR3 sequences, 35% to 45% of them seen just once; the ten biggest clones take up around 11%. The germline V gene has CDR1 MNHNS and CDR2 SASEGT. J gave up 1 base and V 11 bases, and 8 bases lay outside the gene matches. This CDR3 contains 13 residues. Study-wide findings and caveats: Gliomas, especially low-grade, showed above-expected tissue-blood divergence; non-neoplastic patients showed below. Signature shared blood CDR3 motifs were enriched in low-divergence and depleted in high-divergence patients.

This receptor was identified in a human donor with low-grade glioma or glioblastoma, undergoing nonglioma brain surgery, or in good health (not recorded which). Sequencing was performed on glioma tissue, nonneoplastic brain tissue, or PBMCs (not recorded which). The rearrangement joins TRBV6-1 to TRBJ2-7, with 7 nucleotides matching TRBD1. CDR3 in amino acids: CAGRQGLSYEQYF. The CDR3 coding sequence is TGTGCCGGCCGACAGGGTTTGTCCTACGAGCAGTACTTC.